The rows below give T cell receptor beta chains drawn from one sample of a study of T cell repertoires in cytomegalovirus infection. TCRdb used MiXCR to reprocess the reads, holding one entry per CDR3 protein. The data contain a few hundred thousand distinct CDR3 sequences, 15% to 20% of them singletons. Sequencing used PBMCs. The receptors originated from a human donor in good health (CMV status not recorded). Some clones in this sample may be carry-over from other donors' samples. CDR3s include the opening cysteine and the closing phenylalanine or tryptophan. A D gene is named only where the DNA matches it firmly. Clone size appears in some rows only: once, few, many, or a class for an expanded clone.

d_gene	v_gene	abundance	j_gene	CDR3aa	CDR3nt
TRBD1	TRBV4-1	few	TRBJ1-2	CASSQGQGALSGRNYGYTF	TGCGCCAGCAGCCAAGGCCAGGGGGCGCTCAGCGGACGGAACTATGGCTACACCTTC
NA	TRBV20-1	few	TRBJ1-2	CSAVRGGGYTF	TGCAGTGCCGTAAGGGGCGGGGGCTACACCTTC
NA	TRBV7-9	many	TRBJ1-2	CAAAGQSNYGYTF	TGTGCCGCCGCAGGACAGTCTAACTATGGCTACACCTTC
NA	TRBV4-2	NA	TRBJ1-5	CASSQDLRGSNQPQHF	TGTGCCAGCAGCCAAGATCTACGGGGGAGCAATCAGCCCCAGCATTTT
NA	TRBV6-6	NA	TRBJ1-5	CASSYSGGPGQPQHF	TGTGCCAGCAGTTACTCGGGGGGGCCGGGTCAGCCCCAGCATTTT
TRBD1	TRBV7-2	many	TRBJ2-6	CASSPRDRGRGANVLTF	TGTGCCAGCAGCCCCAGGGACAGGGGGCGCGGGGCCAACGTCCTGACTTTC
NA	TRBV4-3	many	TRBJ2-1	CASSQDSRNWGYNEQFF	TGCGCCAGCAGCCAAGATTCAAGAAATTGGGGTTACAATGAGCAGTTCTTC
NA	TRBV6-5	NA	TRBJ1-2	CASKGQADYGYTF	TGTGCCAGCAAGGGCCAGGCGGACTATGGCTACACCTTC
TRBD1	TRBV7-2	NA	TRBJ2-5	CASSPGTVGEETQYF	TGTGCCAGCAGCCCCGGGACAGTGGGTGAAGAGACCCAGTACTTC
NA	TRBV29-1	NA	TRBJ2-1	CSVEIATGSNEQFF	TGCAGCGTTGAGATTGCGACAGGTAGCAATGAGCAGTTCTTC
TRBD1	TRBV6-5	NA	TRBJ2-5	CASSRDPRQGSGETQYF	TGTGCCAGCAGTCGCGACCCCCGACAGGGGTCCGGGGAGACCCAGTACTTC
TRBD2	TRBV6-2/TRBV6-3	few	TRBJ2-7	CASRTAGLANYEQYF	TGTGCCAGCAGGACAGCGGGACTAGCAAATTACGAGCAGTACTTC
NA	TRBV6-6	few	TRBJ2-5	CASGRVGVETQYF	TGTGCCAGCGGGCGTGTAGGGGTTGAGACCCAGTACTTC
NA	TRBV12-3/TRBV12-4	many	TRBJ2-1	CASSLREVNEQFF	TGTGCCAGCAGTTTACGGGAAGTCAATGAGCAGTTCTTC
TRBD2	TRBV7-8	many	TRBJ2-3	CASSGGTSASTDTQYF	TGTGCCAGCAGCGGGGGGACTAGCGCTAGCACAGATACGCAGTATTTT
TRBD1	TRBV7-6	NA	TRBJ2-2	CASSKGTGEAGELFF	TGTGCCAGCAGCAAGGGGACAGGGGAAGCCGGGGAGCTGTTTTTT
NA	TRBV6-1	many	TRBJ2-3	CASSEGRGVSTDTQYF	TGTGCCAGCAGTGAAGGCAGGGGAGTTAGCACAGATACGCAGTATTTT
NA	TRBV12-3/TRBV12-4	many	TRBJ1-5	CASSLWPGDQPQHF	TGTGCCAGCAGTTTATGGCCAGGGGATCAGCCCCAGCATTTT
NA	TRBV4-2	NA	TRBJ1-2	CASTSGIYAYGYTF	TGTGCCAGCACCTCAGGGATTTATGCTTATGGCTACACCTTC
NA	TRBV2	many	TRBJ2-5	CASSGGSQETQYF	TGTGCCAGCAGTGGGGGCAGCCAAGAGACCCAGTACTTC
NA	TRBV4-1	NA	TRBJ2-2	CASSPRETANTGELFF	TGCGCCAGCAGCCCGAGGGAGACAGCGAACACCGGGGAGCTGTTTTTT
NA	TRBV7-2	few	TRBJ1-3	CASSLGAGQAFF	TGTGCCAGCAGCCTGGGGGCAGGGCAGGCCTTTTTT
TRBD2	TRBV19	NA	TRBJ2-1	CASSIGLAGGRVNNEQFF	TGTGCCAGTAGTATAGGACTAGCGGGGGGACGAGTCAACAATGAGCAGTTCTTC
TRBD1	TRBV4-3	NA	TRBJ2-3	CASRFTGGLADTQYF	TGCGCCAGCCGTTTTACAGGGGGCCTGGCAGATACGCAGTATTTT